This paragraph reports one T cell receptor beta chain. Germline V CDR1 and CDR2: MNHEY, SMNVEV (reference sequence). Deletions cut 2 bases from V and 4 bases from J, with 9 bases between. There are 14 residues in the CDR3. This sample was included in a study of T-cell reconstitution after alpha-beta-depleted transplantation in children. A library of TCRbeta sequences, prepared with unique molecular identifiers, was generated. In TCRdb, the PCR reads were re-called with MiXCR into one record per CDR3 protein. The sample has approximately 400,000 distinct CDR3 sequences; roughly 11% are singletons. The V call is TRBV27, the J call TRBJ1-5; D not resolved. This material consisted of PBMCs from the stem cell graft donor, taken from the stem cell graft. The TCR was taken from a human donor who donated a stem cell graft to a child with acute myeloid leukemia. The CDR3 loop is CASSLGGPNQPQHF. The CDR3 bases are TGTGCCAGCAGTTTAGGAGGCCCTAATCAGCCCCAGCATTTT.